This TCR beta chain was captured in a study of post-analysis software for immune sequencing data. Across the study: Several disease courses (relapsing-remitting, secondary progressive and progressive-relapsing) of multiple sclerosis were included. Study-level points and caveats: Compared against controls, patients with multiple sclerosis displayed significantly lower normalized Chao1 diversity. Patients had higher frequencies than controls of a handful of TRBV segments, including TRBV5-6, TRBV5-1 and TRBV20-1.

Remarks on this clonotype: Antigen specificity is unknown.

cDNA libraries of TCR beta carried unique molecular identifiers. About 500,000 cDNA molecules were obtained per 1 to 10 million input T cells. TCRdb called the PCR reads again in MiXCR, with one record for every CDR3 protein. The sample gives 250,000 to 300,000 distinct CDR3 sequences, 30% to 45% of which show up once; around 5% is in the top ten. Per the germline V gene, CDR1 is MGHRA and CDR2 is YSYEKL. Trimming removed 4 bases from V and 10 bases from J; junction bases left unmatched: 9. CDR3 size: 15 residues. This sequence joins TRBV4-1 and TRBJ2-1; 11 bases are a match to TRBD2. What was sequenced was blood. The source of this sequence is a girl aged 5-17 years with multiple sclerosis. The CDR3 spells CASSPTSGSLREQFF. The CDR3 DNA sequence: TGCGCCAGCAGCCCCACTAGCGGGAGTCTTCGGGAGCAGTTCTTC.